This is a list of T cell receptor beta chains from one sample in a study of shared clonotypes between healthy human individuals. Assay used: immunoSEQ multiplex PCR; TCRdb lists only in-frame clones, some missing. The sample has about half a million clones, over 70% seen once; the top ten hold roughly 13%. Sequences were obtained from PBMCs. These receptors came from a woman in her 40s in good health. Some clones in this sample may be carry-over from other donors' samples. The CDR3 runs from the conserved cysteine through the conserved F or W. D genes are given only for firm matches. A row's size may be missing; if present it is once, few, many or a size class.

>NA|TRBJ2-5|NA|TRBV25-1
TGTGCCAGCAGCCCGGTTGCAATTGAAGAGACCCAGTACTTC
CASSPVAIEETQYF
>NA|TRBJ1-2|NA|TRBV4-1
TGCGCCAGCAGCCAAGCCACCAGGGGTTCGGGCTATGGCTACACCTTC
CASSQATRGSGYGYTF
>NA|TRBJ2-1|NA|TRBV7-2
TGTGCCAGCAGGGAGGGAGGTTCCGACAATGAGCAGTTCTTC
CASREGGSDNEQFF
>NA|TRBJ2-1|TRBD2|TRBV6-5
TGTGCCAGCCTACTAAGGGACGGGGGGAGGATTGAGCAGTTCTTC
CASLLRDGGRIEQFF
>NA|TRBJ1-4|NA|TRBV30
TGTGCCTGGAGTCAGAGAGAGGTTCGAAAACTGTTTTTT
CAWSQREVRKLFF
>NA|TRBJ1-1|NA|TRBV7-2
TGTGCCAGCAGCCTCGACAGGATCTCTGAAGCTTTCTTT
CASSLDRISEAFF
>few|TRBJ2-3|TRBD2|TRBV5-4
TGTGCCAGCAGCTTGTTACTAGCGGGAGGGCCTGCAGATACGCAGTATTTT
CASSLLLAGGPADTQYF
>NA|TRBJ2-5|NA|TRBV5-1
TGCGCCAGCAGCTTAGCGCCACAAGAGACCCAGTACTTC
CASSLAPQETQYF
>NA|TRBJ2-7|TRBD2|TRBV30
TGTGCCTGGAAAGCCAAAGCGGGAGCCTACGAGCAGTACTTC
CAWKAKAGAYEQYF
>NA|TRBJ2-6|TRBD2|TRBV5-4
TGTGCCAGCAGCCGGGGAGGGGACTCTGGGGCCAACGTCCTGACTTTC
CASSRGGDSGANVLTF
>NA|TRBJ2-1|TRBD2|TRBV10-3
TGTGCCATCAGTGAGTCGATAGCGGGGATCCTTTACAATGAGCAGTTCTTC
CAISESIAGILYNEQFF
>few|TRBJ1-2|NA|TRBV15
TGTGCCACCAGCTTGACAGCCGCTAACTATGGCTACACCTTC
CATSLTAANYGYTF
>NA|TRBJ2-3|TRBD2|TRBV19
TGTGCCAGTAGTATCCGGAGCGGGGACGATACGCAGTATTTT
CASSIRSGDDTQYF
>NA|TRBJ2-1|NA|TRBV11-3
TGTGCCAGCAGCTTTCGTGGAGGCGGCTACAATGAGCAGTTCTTC
CASSFRGGGYNEQFF
>NA|TRBJ2-2|NA|TRBV2
TGTGCCAGCAGTGAAACCGGGACTGACACCGGGGAGCTGTTTTTT
CASSETGTDTGELFF
>NA|TRBJ2-1|TRBD2|TRBV4-3
TGCGCCAGCAGCCAAGCCCCCAGCGGGGGGTACAATGAGCAGTTCTTC
CASSQAPSGGYNEQFF
>once|TRBJ2-1|NA|TRBV5-1
TGCGCCAGCAGGCGGGACACCTCCGGCTCCTACAATGAGCAGTTCTTC
CASRRDTSGSYNEQFF
>NA|TRBJ2-1|TRBD2|TRBV5-1
TGCGCCAGCAGGAGGACTAGCGGGAGGGATGAGCAGTTCTTC
CASRRTSGRDEQFF
>NA|TRBJ1-2|NA|TRBV11-2
TGTGCCAGCAGCTTATGGGGCGGATATAACTATGGCTACACCTTC
CASSLWGGYNYGYTF
>many|TRBJ1-5|NA|TRBV29-1
TGCAGTATGACAGAGGGCAATCAGCCCCAGCATTTT
CSMTEGNQPQHF
>NA|TRBJ1-1|NA|TRBV7-9
TGTGCCAGCAGCTTAGCAGGGCCGAGCACTGAAGCTTTCTTT
CASSLAGPSTEAFF
>NA|TRBJ2-3|TRBD2|TRBV5-4
TGTGCCAGCAGCTCAGGACTAGCCCGAGGGCAAAATACGCAGTATTTT
CASSSGLARGQNTQYF
>few|TRBJ1-3|NA|TRBV5-1
TGCGCCAGCAGCTTGGACTTGGCCTACTCTGGAAACACCATATATTTT
CASSLDLAYSGNTIYF
>NA|TRBJ2-6|NA|TRBV6-7
TGTGCCAGCAGTACTTGGACGCGTTTACAAAGTCGGGCCAACGTCCTGACTTTC
CASSTWTRLQSRANVLTF